Reported below is one TCR beta chain. The data originate from a study of blood T cell repertoires in COVID-19. Study processing details: Amplification of reference gene primers was used by the study to estimate nucleated cell counts. Data came from immunoSEQ multiplex PCR; TCRdb stores just in-frame clones and leaves some out. V and J calls and clone size are given by that table; D and trimming were obtained from the DNA. The table has roughly 200,000 clones, approximately 83% seen once. Trimming removed 5 bases at V and 6 bases at J, with 16 bases between. The CDR3 is 15 amino acids. CDR1 is SGHNT, CDR2 YENEEA, per germline.

Sequenced input: PBMCs or T cells enriched from blood (not recorded which). The source is a woman in her forties or fifties who had been exposed to COVID-19. This chain links TRBV11-3 with TRBJ2-2; weak D call: TRBD1 (5 bases). DNA of the CDR3: TGTGCCAGCAGCCCCCAGGGTGGGTTGGCCGGGGAGCTGTTTTTT. It is translated as CASSPQGGLAGELFF.